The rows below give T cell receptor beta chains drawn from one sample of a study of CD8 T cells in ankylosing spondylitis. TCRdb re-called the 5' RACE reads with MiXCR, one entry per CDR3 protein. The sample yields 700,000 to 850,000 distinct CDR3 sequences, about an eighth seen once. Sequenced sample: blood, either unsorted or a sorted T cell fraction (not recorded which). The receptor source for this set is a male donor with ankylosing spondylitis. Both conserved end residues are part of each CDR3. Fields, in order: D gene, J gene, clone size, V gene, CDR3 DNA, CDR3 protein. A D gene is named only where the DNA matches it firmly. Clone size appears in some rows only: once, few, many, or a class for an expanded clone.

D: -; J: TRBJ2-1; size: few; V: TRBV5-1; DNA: TGCGCCAGCAGCTCAATAGCCAGCTCCTACAATGAGCAGTTCTTC; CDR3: CASSSIASSYNEQFF
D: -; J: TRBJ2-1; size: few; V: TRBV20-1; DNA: TGCAGTGCTAGAGGCGGGGAGCTCTACAATGAGCAGTTCTTC; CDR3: CSARGGELYNEQFF
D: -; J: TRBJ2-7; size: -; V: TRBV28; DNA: TGTGCCAGCAGTCGGGACAATTGGAACGAGCAGTACTTC; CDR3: CASSRDNWNEQYF
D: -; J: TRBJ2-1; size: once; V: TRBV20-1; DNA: TGCAGTGCTAGCGTCTTACAGGGTACGGGCAATGAGCAGTTCTTC; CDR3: CSASVLQGTGNEQFF
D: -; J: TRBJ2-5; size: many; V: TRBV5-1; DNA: TGCGCCAGCAGCAGTTCGCCGGGAGAAGAGACCCAGTACTTC; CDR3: CASSSSPGEETQYF
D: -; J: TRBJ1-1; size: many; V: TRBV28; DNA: TGTGCCAGCAGCCCGCCGGGGCTCACTGAAGCTTTCTTT; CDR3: CASSPPGLTEAFF
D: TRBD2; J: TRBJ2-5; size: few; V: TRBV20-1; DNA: TGCAGTGCTAAAAGGTCCAGCGGGGGGGCACGAGAGACCCAGTACTTC; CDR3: CSAKRSSGGARETQYF
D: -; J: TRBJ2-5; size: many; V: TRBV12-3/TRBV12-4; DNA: TGTGCCAGCACCTATGGGACACCCGAGGGGGAGACCCAGTACTTC; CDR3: CASTYGTPEGETQYF
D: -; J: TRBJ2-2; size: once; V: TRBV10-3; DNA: TGTGCCATCAATGTCGCGCGGGGGCTTTCCACCGGGGAGCTGTTTTTT; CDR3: CAINVARGLSTGELFF
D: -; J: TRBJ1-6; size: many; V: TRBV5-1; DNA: TGCGCCAGCAGCTTGAATACACGCTCCTATAATTCACCCCTCCACTTT; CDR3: CASSLNTRSYNSPLHF
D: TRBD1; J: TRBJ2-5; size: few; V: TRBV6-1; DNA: TGTGCCAGCAGCATAAGGACAGGCCAAGAGACCCAGTACTTC; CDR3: CASSIRTGQETQYF
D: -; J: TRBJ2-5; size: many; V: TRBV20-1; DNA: TGCAGTGTCAAGGGTCTGGCGGAGACCCAGTACTTC; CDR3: CSVKGLAETQYF
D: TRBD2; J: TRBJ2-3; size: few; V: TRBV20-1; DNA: TGCAGTGCTAGAGATCCTAGCGGGGGGCGAAATACGCAGTATTTT; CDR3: CSARDPSGGRNTQYF
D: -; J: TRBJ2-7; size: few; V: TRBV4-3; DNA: TGCGCCAGCAGCCAAGATCTCGCAGATAGATCCTACGAGCAGTACTTC; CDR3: CASSQDLADRSYEQYF
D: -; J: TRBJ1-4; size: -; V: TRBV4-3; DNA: TGCGCCAGCAGCCAAGATAGGGCCGCCTTTGCAACTAATGAAAAACTGTTTTTT; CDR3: CASSQDRAAFATNEKLFF
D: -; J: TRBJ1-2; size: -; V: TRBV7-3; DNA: TGTGCCAGCAGCCAACAGACAGGACTTAACTATGGCTACACCTTC; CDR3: CASSQQTGLNYGYTF
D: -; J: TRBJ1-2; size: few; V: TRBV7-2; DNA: TGTGCCAGCAGCCCTCGCAGGGGTTTGGGCTATGGCTACACCTTC; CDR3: CASSPRRGLGYGYTF
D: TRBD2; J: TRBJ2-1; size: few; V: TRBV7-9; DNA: TGTGCCAGCAGCCTACTAGCGTGGGGCTCCTACAATGAGCAGTTCTTC; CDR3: CASSLLAWGSYNEQFF
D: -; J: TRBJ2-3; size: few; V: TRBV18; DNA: TGTGCCAGCTCACCACCCATATTCAGGGAAACAGATACGCAGTATTTT; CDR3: CASSPPIFRETDTQYF
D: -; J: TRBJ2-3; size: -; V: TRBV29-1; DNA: TGCAGCGTTGCGCGGGGCTTGCTAGCGCCGACCATAGATACGCAGTATTTT; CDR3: CSVARGLLAPTIDTQYF
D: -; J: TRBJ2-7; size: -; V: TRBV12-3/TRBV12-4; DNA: TGTGCCAGCAGTTTTCGGGGGAACTACGAGCAGTACTTC; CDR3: CASSFRGNYEQYF
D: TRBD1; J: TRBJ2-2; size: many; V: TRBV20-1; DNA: TGCAGTGCTACCCCGATTGACAGGGGTCACGGGGAGCTGTTTTTT; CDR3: CSATPIDRGHGELFF
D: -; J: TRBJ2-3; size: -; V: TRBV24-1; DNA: TGTGCCACCAGTGATTTCGCAGATACGCAGTATTTT; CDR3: CATSDFADTQYF
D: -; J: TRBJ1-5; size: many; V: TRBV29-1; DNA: TGCAGCGTTGGTGGGAACAATCAGCCCCAGCATTTT; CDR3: CSVGGNNQPQHF
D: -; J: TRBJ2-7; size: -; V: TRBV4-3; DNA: TGCGCCAGCAGGTTTGACTTCTACGAGCAGTACTTC; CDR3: CASRFDFYEQYF
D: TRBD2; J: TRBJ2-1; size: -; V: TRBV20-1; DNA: TGCAGTGCCCCAACGGCGGGAGGGCCTTACAATGAGCAGTTCTTC; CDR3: CSAPTAGGPYNEQFF
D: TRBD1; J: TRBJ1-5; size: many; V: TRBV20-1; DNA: TGCAGTGCGAGAGAAAGGGGCAGGGGGTGGATTCAGCCCCAGCATTTT; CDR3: CSARERGRGWIQPQHF
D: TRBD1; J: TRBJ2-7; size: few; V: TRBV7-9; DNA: TGTGCCAGCAGCTCGTGGGACAGGGTCTACGAGCAGTACTTC; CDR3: CASSSWDRVYEQYF
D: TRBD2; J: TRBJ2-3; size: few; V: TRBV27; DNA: TGTGCCAGCAGATTCCCGGGGGGGAGGTCAGATACGCAGTATTTT; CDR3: CASRFPGGRSDTQYF
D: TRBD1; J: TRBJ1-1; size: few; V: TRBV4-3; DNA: TGCGCCAGCAGTCGACGGGACAGGGGAGGCACTGAAGCTTTCTTT; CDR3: CASSRRDRGGTEAFF
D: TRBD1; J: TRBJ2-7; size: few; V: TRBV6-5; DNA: TGTGCCAGCAGTCACAGACAGGGTACATACGAGCAGTACTTC; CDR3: CASSHRQGTYEQYF